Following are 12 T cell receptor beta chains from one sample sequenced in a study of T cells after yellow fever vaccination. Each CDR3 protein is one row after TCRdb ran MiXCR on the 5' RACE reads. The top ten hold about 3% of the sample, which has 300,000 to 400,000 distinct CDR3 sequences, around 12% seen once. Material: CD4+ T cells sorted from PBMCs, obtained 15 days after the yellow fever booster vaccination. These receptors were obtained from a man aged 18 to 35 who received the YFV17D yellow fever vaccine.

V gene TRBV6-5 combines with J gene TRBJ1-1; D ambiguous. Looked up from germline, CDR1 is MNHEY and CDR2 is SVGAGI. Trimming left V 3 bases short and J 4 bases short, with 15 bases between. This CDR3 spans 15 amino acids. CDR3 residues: CASSYQVRMSTEAFF. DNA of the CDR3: TGTGCCAGCAGTTATCAGGTCAGAATGAGCACTGAAGCTTTCTTT.

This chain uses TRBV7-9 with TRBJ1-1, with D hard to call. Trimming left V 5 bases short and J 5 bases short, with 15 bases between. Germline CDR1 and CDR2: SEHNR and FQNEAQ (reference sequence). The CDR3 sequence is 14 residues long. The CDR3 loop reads CASSRIGGETEAFF. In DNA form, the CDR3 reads TGTGCCAGCAGCCGGATCGGCGGGGAGACTGAAGCTTTCTTT.

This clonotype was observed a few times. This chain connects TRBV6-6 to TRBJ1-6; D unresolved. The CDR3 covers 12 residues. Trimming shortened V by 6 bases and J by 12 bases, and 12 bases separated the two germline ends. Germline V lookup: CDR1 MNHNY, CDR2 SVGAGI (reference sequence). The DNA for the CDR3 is TGTGCCAGCAGCCAGGACCGAGGACCCCTCCACTTT. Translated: CASSQDRGPLHF.

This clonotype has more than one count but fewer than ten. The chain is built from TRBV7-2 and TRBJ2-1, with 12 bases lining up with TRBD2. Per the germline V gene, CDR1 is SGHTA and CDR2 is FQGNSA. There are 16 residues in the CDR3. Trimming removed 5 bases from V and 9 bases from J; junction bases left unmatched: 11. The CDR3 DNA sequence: TGTGCCAGCAGCCTATGGACTAGCGGGGCCCCCGGTGAGCAGTTCTTC. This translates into CASSLWTSGAPGEQFF.

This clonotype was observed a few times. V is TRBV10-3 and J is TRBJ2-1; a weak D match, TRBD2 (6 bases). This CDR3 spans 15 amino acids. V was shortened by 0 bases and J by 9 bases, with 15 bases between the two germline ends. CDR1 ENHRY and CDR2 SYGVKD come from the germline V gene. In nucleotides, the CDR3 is TGTGCCATCAGTGAGTCTGGCGGGGTCGGCAGTGAGCAGTTCTTC. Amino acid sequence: CAISESGGVGSEQFF.

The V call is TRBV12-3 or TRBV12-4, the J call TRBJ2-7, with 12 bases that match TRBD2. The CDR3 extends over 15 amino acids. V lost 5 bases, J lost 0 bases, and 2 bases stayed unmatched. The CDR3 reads CASSRLAGDSYEQYF. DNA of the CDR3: TGTGCCAGCAGTCGACTAGCGGGGGACTCCTACGAGCAGTACTTC.

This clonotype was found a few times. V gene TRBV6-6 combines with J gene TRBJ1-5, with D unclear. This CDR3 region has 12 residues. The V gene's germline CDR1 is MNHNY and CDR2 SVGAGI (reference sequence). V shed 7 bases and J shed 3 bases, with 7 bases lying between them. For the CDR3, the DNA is TGTGCCAGCACCAATCCCAATCAGCCCCAGCATTTT. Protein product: CASTNPNQPQHF.

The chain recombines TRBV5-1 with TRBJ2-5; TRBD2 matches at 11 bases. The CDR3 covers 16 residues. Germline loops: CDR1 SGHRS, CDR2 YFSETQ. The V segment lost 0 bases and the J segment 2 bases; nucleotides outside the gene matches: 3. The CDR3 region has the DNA TGCGCCAGCAGCTTGGGCCCTAGCGGGAGGCAAGAGACCCAGTACTTC. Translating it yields CASSLGPSGRQETQYF.

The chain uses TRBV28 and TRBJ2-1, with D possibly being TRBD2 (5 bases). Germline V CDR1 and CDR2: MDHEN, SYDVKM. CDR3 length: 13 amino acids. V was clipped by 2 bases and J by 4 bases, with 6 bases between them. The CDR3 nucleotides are TGTGCCAGCAGTTTACGGACTTACAATGAGCAGTTCTTC. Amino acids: CASSLRTYNEQFF. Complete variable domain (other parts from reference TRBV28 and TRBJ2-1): DVKVTQSSRYLVKRTGEKVFLECVQDMDHENMFWYRQDPGLGLRLIYFSYDVKMKEKGDIPEGYSVSREKKERFSLILESASTNQTSMYLCASSLRTYNEQFFGPGTRLTVL.

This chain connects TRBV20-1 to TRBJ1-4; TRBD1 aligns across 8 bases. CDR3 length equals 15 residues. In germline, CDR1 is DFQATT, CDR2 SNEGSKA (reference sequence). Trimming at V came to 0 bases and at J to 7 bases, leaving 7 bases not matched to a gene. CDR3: CSARDLETGVEKLFF. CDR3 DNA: TGCAGTGCTAGAGATCTAGAGACAGGGGTTGAAAAACTGTTTTTT.

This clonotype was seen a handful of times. The CDR3 coding sequence is TGTGCCACCAGAGCAGGGATTAGCACAGATACGCAGTATTTT. It encodes CATRAGISTDTQYF. The chain carries TRBV7-9 and TRBJ2-3; a possible D gene is TRBD1 (5 bases). Between the trimmed V and J ends, which lost 10 bases and 0 bases, there was a span of 14 bases. CDR1 and CDR2 (germline): SEHNR, FQNEAQ (reference sequence). The CDR3 sequence is 14 residues long.

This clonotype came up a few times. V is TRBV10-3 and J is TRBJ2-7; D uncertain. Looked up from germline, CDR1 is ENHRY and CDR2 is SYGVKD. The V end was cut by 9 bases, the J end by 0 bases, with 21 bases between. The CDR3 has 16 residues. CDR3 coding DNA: TGTGCCATGAGTCAGAAGGAACTTTACAGCTCCTACGAGCAGTACTTC. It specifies CAMSQKELYSSYEQYF.